This T cell receptor (beta chain) appears in the sequencing data of a study of shared clonotypes between healthy human individuals. Overall study context: For every donor, three CD4 naive, three CD4 memory, two CD8 naive and one CD8 memory plates were used. Broader study findings: Donor clonotype sharing was expected to depend on sequencing depth.

Remarks on this clone: What it binds is not known. The sample has other DNA sequences that encode this CDR3 too.

The CDR3 is made up of 14 amino acids. V was clipped by 3 bases and J by 0 bases, with 8 bases between them. The V gene's germline CDR1 is SEHNR and CDR2 FQNEAQ (reference sequence). Only in-frame clones appear in the TCRdb table, and some are missing; sequencing was by immunoSEQ multiplex PCR. The table lists 850,000 to 1,200,000 clones, roughly 80% of them singletons. The sample was memory CD4+ T cells sorted from blood. Subset described: CD45RA-negative fraction. This sequence was found in a man between 18 and 29 years old in good health. This chain uses TRBV7-9 with TRBJ2-5; tentatively, D is TRBD1 (6 bases). The CDR3 sequence is CASSFRTDQETQYF. CDR3 nucleotides: TGTGCCAGCAGCTTCAGGACAGACCAAGAGACCCAGTACTTC.